A single sample is the source of the 19 T cell receptor beta chains below, sequenced in a study of shared clonotypes between healthy human individuals. Assay: immunoSEQ multiplex PCR; the TCRdb copy retains only in-frame clones and omits some. This sample carries around 2.5 million clones, over 85% of them seen once, and the ten largest clones take around 0.4%. Sequencing used naive CD4+ T cells from PBMCs. Subset noted: CD45RA+ positively selected. The source is a man aged 18 to 30 in good health. Some clones in this sample may be carry-over from other donors' samples.

The chain has TRBV28 and TRBJ1-6; no clear D gene. This CDR3 is built from 14 residues. The germline V gene has CDR1 MDHEN and CDR2 SYDVKM. Deletions cut 5 bases from V and 2 bases from J, with 7 bases between. This CDR3 reads CASSPHPYNSPLHF. The CDR3 coding sequence is TGTGCCAGCAGTCCACACCCCTATAATTCACCCCTCCACTTT.

Remarks on this clone: The sample holds other DNA sequences that translate to the same CDR3. V gene TRBV2 combines with J gene TRBJ2-2; 7 nucleotides match TRBD1. V lost 4 bases to trimming and J lost 1 base; unmatched junction nucleotides: 3. CDR3 length: 15 residues. CDR1 SNHLY and CDR2 FYNNEI come from the germline V gene. CDR3 nucleotide sequence: TGTGCCAGCAGTGCCGGGACAGTGAACACCGGGGAGCTGTTTTTT. It yields the protein CASSAGTVNTGELFF. The full variable domain, in which reference TRBV2 and TRBJ2-2 provide the parts outside the CDR3, is EPEVTQTPSHQVTQMGQEVILRCVPISNHLYFYWYRQILGQKVEFLVSFYNNEISEKSEIFDDQFSVERPDGSNFTLKIRSTKLEDSAMYFCASSAGTVNTGELFFGEGSRLTVL.

The chain uses TRBV2 and TRBJ2-7; possible D gene TRBD1, 6 bases. The CDR3 totals 13 residues. The V gene's germline CDR1 is SNHLY and CDR2 FYNNEI. The V and J ends lost 4 bases and 3 bases respectively, with 10 bases between them. The CDR3 bases are TGTGCCAGCAGTGTGGGGGCGCGCTACGAGCAGTACTTC. Translating it yields CASSVGARYEQYF. Variable domain in full (rest from reference TRBV2 and TRBJ2-7): EPEVTQTPSHQVTQMGQEVILRCVPISNHLYFYWYRQILGQKVEFLVSFYNNEISEKSEIFDDQFSVERPDGSNFTLKIRSTKLEDSAMYFCASSVGARYEQYFGPGTRLTVT.

The CDR3 sequence is CASSVQGQETQYF. The CDR3 DNA is TGTGCCAGCAGTGTTCAGGGACAAGAGACCCAGTACTTC. This sequence joins TRBV25-1 and TRBJ2-5; possible D gene TRBD1, 5 bases. V lost 4 bases and J 2 bases, leaving 8 bases between the germline ends. This CDR3 is built from 13 residues. Germline lookup yields CDR1 MGHDK and CDR2 SYGVNS.

V is TRBV11-1 and J is TRBJ2-3; D gene ambiguous. V was cut by 4 bases and J by 6 bases, with 11 bases left in between. The CDR3 is 13 amino acids. Looked up from germline, CDR1 is SGHAT and CDR2 is FQDESV (reference sequence). In DNA form, the CDR3 reads TGTGCCAGCAGCTCCAAACTTACGGATACGCAGTATTTT. It specifies CASSSKLTDTQYF. The full variable domain, rest sourced from reference TRBV11-1 and TRBJ2-3, is EAEVAQSPRYKITEKSQAVAFWCDPISGHATLYWYRQILGQGPELLVQFQDESVVDDSQLPKDRFSAERLKGVDSTLKIQPAELGDSAMYLCASSSKLTDTQYFGPGTRLTVL.

The CDR3 reads CASSHKQGLQETQYF. For the CDR3, the DNA is TGTGCCAGCAGCCACAAACAGGGACTACAAGAGACCCAGTACTTC. The gene calls are TRBV4-2 and TRBJ2-5, with D possibly matching TRBD2 (7 bases). The germline V gene has CDR1 LGHNA and CDR2 YNFKEQ. This CDR3 is built from 15 residues. Trimming removed 3 bases at V and 2 bases at J, with 13 bases between.

V gene TRBV5-1 combines with J gene TRBJ2-1; 7 nucleotides align to TRBD2. The CDR3 is made up of 13 amino acids. Germline-derived CDR1 and CDR2 are SGHRS and YFSETQ. V trimming: 4 bases; J trimming: 9 bases; junction bases outside the gene matches: 7. The CDR3: CASSPTSDGEQFF. In nucleotides, the CDR3 is TGCGCCAGCAGCCCAACTAGCGATGGTGAGCAGTTCTTC.

The chain uses TRBV5-4 and TRBJ2-4; 8 nucleotides align to TRBD1. V lost 6 bases to trimming and J lost 2 bases; unmatched junction nucleotides: 10. This CDR3 has 16 residues. Germline lookup yields CDR1 SGHNT and CDR2 YYREEE (reference sequence). CDR3 nucleotides: TGTGCCAGCACGACCCAGGGGGCTCTCCCCAAAAACATTCAGTACTTC. This translates into CASTTQGALPKNIQYF. The full variable domain, completed using reference TRBV5-4 and TRBJ2-4, is ETGVTQSPTHLIKTRGQQVTLRCSSQSGHNTVSWYQQALGQGPQFIFQYYREEENGRGNFPPRFSGLQFPNYSSELNVNALELDDSALYLCASTTQGALPKNIQYFGAGTRLSVL.

The V and J genes are TRBV5-1 and TRBJ2-7; D is undetermined. The CDR3 has 12 residues. V was trimmed by 5 bases and J by 7 bases, leaving 13 bases between them. CDR1 is SGHRS and CDR2 is YFSETQ in the germline V gene. The CDR3 here is CASSLPDAEQYF. CDR3 DNA: TGCGCCAGCAGTCTCCCGGACGCGGAGCAGTACTTC.

The V gene is TRBV7-3, the J gene TRBJ2-1, with 7 bases aligning to TRBD2. CDR1 is SGHTA, CDR2 FQGTGA, per germline. After removal of 1 base from V and 4 bases from J, the junction contained 7 bases not matched to a gene. The CDR3 covers 16 residues. The CDR3 sequence is CASSLSPSGGYNEQFF. CDR3 sequence (DNA): TGTGCCAGCAGCTTAAGCCCTTCCGGGGGGTACAATGAGCAGTTCTTC.

The chain uses TRBV10-1 and TRBJ2-3; possible D gene TRBD2, 6 bases. In germline, CDR1 is WNHNN, CDR2 SYGVQD (reference sequence). The CDR3 extends over 14 amino acids. V dropped 4 bases and J dropped 2 bases, with 10 bases sitting between them. As DNA, the CDR3 is TGCGCCAGCAGTGTTGGGGGGTACACAGATACGCAGTATTTT. It yields the protein CASSVGGYTDTQYF.

The chain employs TRBV7-7 and TRBJ2-3; no definite D call. V lost 8 bases to trimming and J lost 0 bases, with 12 bases between them. The CDR3 spans 14 residues. Germline lookup yields CDR1 SSHAT and CDR2 FNYEAQ (reference sequence). The DNA of the CDR3 is TGTGCCAGCGGCCGGGTTACTAGCACAGATACGCAGTATTTT. Translating gives CASGRVTSTDTQYF.

This sequence joins TRBV7-2 and TRBJ2-3; possible D gene TRBD2, 6 bases. The germline V gene has CDR1 SGHTA and CDR2 FQGNSA. The CDR3 has 14 amino acids. V lost 7 bases to trimming and J lost 2 bases, with 13 bases between them. CDR3 coding DNA: TGTGCCAGCATTGGAGGGTCGATCACAGATACGCAGTATTTT. Its protein is CASIGGSITDTQYF. Looking up the rest from reference TRBV7-2 and TRBJ2-3 gives the full variable domain: GAGVSQSPSNKVTEKGKDVELRCDPISGHTALYWYRQSLGQGLEFLIYFQGNSAPDKSGLPSDRFSAERTGGSVSTLTIQRTQQEDSAVYLCASIGGSITDTQYFGPGTRLTVL.

This clone came up once. Other DNA sequences in this sample translate to the same CDR3. CDR3 coding DNA: TGTGCCAGCAGTTACTCGAGCAATCAGCCCCAGCATTTT. This gives the protein CASSYSSNQPQHF. The J gene is TRBJ1-5, the V gene TRBV6-5, with no clear D. There are 13 residues in the CDR3. The V end lost 0 bases, the J end lost 1 base, and 1 base lay between the germline ends. Germline V lookup: CDR1 MNHEY, CDR2 SVGAGI.

The V gene is TRBV6-4, the J gene TRBJ2-3; 12 bases match TRBD2. Germline V CDR1 and CDR2: MRHNA, SNTAGT. This CDR3 has 16 amino acids. The trim removed 4 bases at V and 4 bases at J, leaving 6 bases unmatched. CDR3 residues: CASSVGTSGPSDTQYF. The CDR3 DNA is TGTGCCAGCAGTGTCGGGACTAGCGGGCCATCAGATACGCAGTATTTT.

The chain uses TRBV5-1 and TRBJ1-6; D uncertain. V dropped 0 bases and J dropped 9 bases, with 10 bases sitting between them. The CDR3 loop spans 14 amino acids. Germline V CDR1 and CDR2: SGHRS, YFSETQ. The CDR3 spells CASSLVRDGSPLHF. The CDR3 DNA is TGCGCCAGCAGCTTGGTTCGGGATGGTTCACCCCTCCACTTT.

This clone was seen once. This chain joins TRBV4-2 and TRBJ2-1; 9 bases agree with TRBD1. The CDR3 spans 17 residues. The junction had 12 bases not matched to a gene; V was cut back by 3 bases and J by 6 bases. Germline V CDR1 and CDR2: LGHNA, YNFKEQ. Here the CDR3 reads CASSQRNRDRVSNEQFF. Written as DNA, the CDR3 is TGTGCCAGCAGCCAGCGCAACCGGGACAGGGTCTCCAATGAGCAGTTCTTC.

The V gene is TRBV9, the J gene TRBJ1-6; the D is unclear. Germline assignment: CDR1 SGDLS and CDR2 YYNGEE. This CDR3 contains 16 residues. V shed 4 bases and J shed 8 bases, with 19 bases lying between them. The CDR3 reads CASSRDPVFGDSPLHF. CDR3 sequence (DNA): TGTGCCAGCAGCAGAGACCCGGTTTTTGGTGATTCACCCCTCCACTTT. The full variable domain, completed using reference TRBV9 and TRBJ1-6, is DSGVTQTPKHLITATGQRVTLRCSPRSGDLSVYWYQQSLDQGLQFLIQYYNGEERAKGNILERFSAQQFPDLHSELNLSSLELGDSALYFCASSRDPVFGDSPLHFGNGTRLTVT.

The genes are TRBV7-3 and TRBJ2-1; D ambiguous. Germline CDR1 is SGHTA and CDR2 is FQGTGA. The CDR3 is 13 residues long. Trimming left V 3 bases short and J 2 bases short, with 5 bases between. CDR3 loop: CASSFAAYNEQFF. The CDR3 coding sequence is TGTGCCAGCAGCTTCGCAGCCTACAATGAGCAGTTCTTC.